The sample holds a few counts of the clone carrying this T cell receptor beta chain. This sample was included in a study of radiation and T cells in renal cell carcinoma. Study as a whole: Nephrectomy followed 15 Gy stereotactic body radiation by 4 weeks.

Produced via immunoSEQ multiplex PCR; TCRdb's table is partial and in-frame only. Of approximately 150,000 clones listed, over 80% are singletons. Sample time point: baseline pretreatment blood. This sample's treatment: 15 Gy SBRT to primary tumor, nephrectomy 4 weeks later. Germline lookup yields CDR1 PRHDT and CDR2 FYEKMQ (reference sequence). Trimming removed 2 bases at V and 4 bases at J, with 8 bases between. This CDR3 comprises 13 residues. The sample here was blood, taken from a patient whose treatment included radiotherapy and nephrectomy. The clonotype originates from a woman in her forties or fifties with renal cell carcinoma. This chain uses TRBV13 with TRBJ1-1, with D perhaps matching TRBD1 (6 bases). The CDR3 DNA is TGTGCCAGCAGCTTACCCAGGGGCACTGAAGCTTTCTTT. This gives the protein CASSLPRGTEAFF.